The 9 T cell receptor beta chains below were found in one sample sequenced in a study of blood T cell repertoires in COVID-19. Measured with immunoSEQ multiplex PCR; TCRdb has only the in-frame clones, and not every one. The sample lists 150,000 to 200,000 clones, 89% occurring once. The specimen sequenced was peripheral blood. These receptors were taken from a man aged 18 to 35 who had recovered from COVID-19.

The J gene is TRBJ1-2, the V gene TRBV12-3 or TRBV12-4; D may be TRBD1 (6 bases). V was trimmed by 5 bases and J by 7 bases, leaving 14 bases between them. CDR3 length: 13 residues. The CDR3 region has the DNA TGTGCCAGCAGTGACCAGGGGAGGGGTGGCTACACCTTC. Its protein product is CASSDQGRGGYTF.

The V call is TRBV9, the J call TRBJ2-1; maybe TRBD2 (6 bases). This CDR3 contains 13 residues. The V gene's germline CDR1 is SGDLS and CDR2 YYNGEE. V lost 7 bases and J 6 bases, leaving 14 bases between the germline ends. The CDR3 sequence is CASSLAEPNEQFF. CDR3 in DNA: TGTGCCAGCTCTTTAGCGGAGCCCAATGAGCAGTTCTTC.

The gene calls are TRBV28 and TRBJ2-2; TRBD2 aligns across 7 bases. Germline CDR1 is MDHEN and CDR2 is SYDVKM. The CDR3 spans 16 residues. With V trimmed by 6 bases and J by 1 base, 8 bases remained unmatched. DNA for the CDR3: TGTGCCAGCAGCTTCAAGGGACTACAGAACACCGGGGAGCTGTTTTTT. Protein: CASSFKGLQNTGELFF.

This clone was detected only once. The rearrangement uses TRBV5-1 and TRBJ2-6; D remains unclear. The CDR3 has 16 amino acids. The V gene lost 0 bases and the J gene lost 1 base, with 8 bases spanning the gap. Per germline, CDR1 SGHRS and CDR2 YFSETQ. CDR3 coding DNA: TGCGCCAGCAGCTTGGCCTCTGTTTCTGGGGCCAACGTCCTGACTTTC. Amino acid sequence: CASSLASVSGANVLTF.

The chain links TRBV5-1 to TRBJ2-7; D gene uncertain. V lost 4 bases to trimming and J lost 1 base, with 9 bases between them. The CDR3 extends over 13 amino acids. The germline V gene encodes CDR1 SGHRS and CDR2 YFSETQ. This chain's CDR3 is CASSGTRSYEQYF. CDR3 in DNA: TGCGCCAGCAGCGGCACCAGATCCTACGAGCAGTACTTC.

V gene TRBV18 combines with J gene TRBJ2-6; 8 positions agree with TRBD1. Germline-derived CDR1 and CDR2 are KGHSH and LQKENI. With 2 bases clipped from V and 2 bases from J, the junction kept 2 bases outside the gene matches. This CDR3 spans 16 amino acids. CDR3 in amino acids: CASSPVTGAGANVLTF. For the CDR3, the DNA is TGTGCCAGCTCACCAGTGACAGGGGCTGGGGCCAACGTCCTGACTTTC.

The genes are TRBV3-1 (or the pseudogene TRBV3-2) and TRBJ2-3, with 10 bases matching TRBD2. Trimming removed 4 bases from V and 3 bases from J; junction bases left unmatched: 4. The germline V gene has CDR1 LGHDT and CDR2 YNNKEL (reference sequence). This CDR3 is built from 15 residues. The CDR3 reads CASSPLAGVTDTQYF. As DNA, the CDR3 is TGTGCCAGCAGCCCCCTAGCGGGAGTAACAGATACGCAGTATTTT.

The rearrangement links TRBV19 to TRBJ1-1; D is possibly TRBD1 (5 bases). Germline CDR1 reads LNHDA; CDR2 reads SQIVND (reference sequence). Trimming stripped 7 bases from V and 1 base from J, with 10 bases between. CDR3 length: 13 residues. CDR3 coding DNA: TGTGCCAGTACCCGACAGACGAACACTGAAGCTTTCTTT. Its protein is CASTRQTNTEAFF. The full variable domain, with the rest looked up from reference TRBV19 and TRBJ1-1, is DGGITQSPKYLFRKEGQNVTLSCEQNLNHDAMYWYRQDPGQGLRLIYYSQIVNDFQKGDIAEGYSVSREKKESFPLTVTSAQKNPTAFYLCASTRQTNTEAFFGQGTRLTVV.

CDR3 in DNA: TGTGCCAGCAGCCCTAACCGTAGTGGGAGGTATGGCTACACCTTC. It is translated as CASSPNRSGRYGYTF. The rearrangement links TRBV7-2 to TRBJ1-2; D uncertain. CDR3 length: 15 residues. V was pared by 5 bases and J by 5 bases, with 18 bases between. Germline loops: CDR1 SGHTA, CDR2 FQGNSA.